The clone carrying this T cell receptor beta chain was seen a handful of times. Germline lookup yields CDR1 DFQATT and CDR2 SNEGSKA (reference sequence). The CDR3 consists of 13 residues. Trimming took off 5 bases at V and 2 bases at J, with 13 bases between the two ends. These data belong to a study of early T cells in non-severe SARS-CoV-2 infection. Attachment of unique molecular identifiers to individual cDNA molecules was performed. One entry per CDR3 protein, called by TCRdb with MiXCR from the 5' RACE reads. The sample shows 70,000 to 95,000 distinct CDR3 sequences, more than 7.5% of them seen only once.

What was sequenced was whole blood. This clonotype was obtained from an adult who was a healthcare worker with PCR-confirmed SARS-CoV-2 infection or an uninfected control (not recorded which). This chain joins TRBV20-1 and TRBJ2-7; D is possibly TRBD2 (6 bases). The CDR3 DNA reads as TGCAGTGCTCCTAGGGGCGGGACCTACGAGCAGTACTTC. Protein: CSAPRGGTYEQYF.